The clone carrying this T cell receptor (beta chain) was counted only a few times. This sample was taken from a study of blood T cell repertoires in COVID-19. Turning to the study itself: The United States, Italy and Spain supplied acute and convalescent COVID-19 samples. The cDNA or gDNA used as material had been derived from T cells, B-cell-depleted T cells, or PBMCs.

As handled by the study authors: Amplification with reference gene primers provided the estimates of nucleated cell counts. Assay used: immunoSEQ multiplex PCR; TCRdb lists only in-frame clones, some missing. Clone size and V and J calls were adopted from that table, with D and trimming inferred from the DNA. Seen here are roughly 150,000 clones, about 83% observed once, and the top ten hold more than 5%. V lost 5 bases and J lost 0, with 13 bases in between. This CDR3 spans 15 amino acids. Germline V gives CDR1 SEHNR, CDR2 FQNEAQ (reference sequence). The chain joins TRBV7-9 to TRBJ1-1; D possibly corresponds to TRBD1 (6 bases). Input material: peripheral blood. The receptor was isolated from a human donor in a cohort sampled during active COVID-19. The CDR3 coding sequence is TGTGCCAGCAGCCTAGACAGGTTAATGAACACTGAAGCTTTCTTT. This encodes CASSLDRLMNTEAFF.